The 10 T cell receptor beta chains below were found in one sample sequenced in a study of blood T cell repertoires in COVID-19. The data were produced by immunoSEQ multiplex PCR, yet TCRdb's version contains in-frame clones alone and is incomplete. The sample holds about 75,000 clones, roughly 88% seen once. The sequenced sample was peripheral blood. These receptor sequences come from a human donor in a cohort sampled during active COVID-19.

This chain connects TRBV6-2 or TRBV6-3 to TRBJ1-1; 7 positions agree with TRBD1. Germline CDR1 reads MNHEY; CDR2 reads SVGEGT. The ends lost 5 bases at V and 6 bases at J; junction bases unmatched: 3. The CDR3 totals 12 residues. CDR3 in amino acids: CASSRDSPEAFF. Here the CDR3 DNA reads TGTGCCAGCAGTCGGGACAGCCCTGAAGCTTTCTTT.

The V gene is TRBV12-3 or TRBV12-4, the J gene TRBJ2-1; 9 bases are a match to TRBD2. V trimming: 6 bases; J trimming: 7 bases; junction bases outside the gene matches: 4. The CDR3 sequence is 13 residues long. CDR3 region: CASRLAGGNEQFF. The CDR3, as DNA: TGTGCCAGCAGACTAGCGGGTGGAAATGAGCAGTTCTTC.

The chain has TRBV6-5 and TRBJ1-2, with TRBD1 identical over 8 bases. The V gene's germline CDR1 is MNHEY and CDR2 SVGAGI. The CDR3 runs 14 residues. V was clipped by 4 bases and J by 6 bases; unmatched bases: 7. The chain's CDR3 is CASSSALGQDGYTF. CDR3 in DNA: TGTGCCAGCAGTTCAGCCCTGGGACAGGATGGCTACACCTTC.

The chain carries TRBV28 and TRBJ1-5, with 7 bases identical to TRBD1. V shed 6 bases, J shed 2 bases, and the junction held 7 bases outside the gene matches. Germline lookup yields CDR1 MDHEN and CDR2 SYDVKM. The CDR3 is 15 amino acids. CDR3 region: CASRPNGQGNQPQHF. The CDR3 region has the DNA TGTGCCAGCAGACCTAATGGACAGGGCAATCAGCCCCAGCATTTT.

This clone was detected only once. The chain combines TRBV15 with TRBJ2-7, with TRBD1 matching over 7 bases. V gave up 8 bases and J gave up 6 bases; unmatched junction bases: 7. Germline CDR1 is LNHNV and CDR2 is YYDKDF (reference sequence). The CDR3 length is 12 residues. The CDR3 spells CATRGQAGEQYF. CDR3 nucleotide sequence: TGTGCCACCCGTGGACAGGCAGGCGAGCAGTACTTC.

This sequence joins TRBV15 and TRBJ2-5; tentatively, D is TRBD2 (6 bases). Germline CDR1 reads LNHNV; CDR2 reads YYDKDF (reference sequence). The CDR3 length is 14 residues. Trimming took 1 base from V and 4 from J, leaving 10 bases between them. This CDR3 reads CATSRAGVGETQYF. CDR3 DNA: TGTGCCACCAGCAGAGCGGGGGTAGGAGAGACCCAGTACTTC.

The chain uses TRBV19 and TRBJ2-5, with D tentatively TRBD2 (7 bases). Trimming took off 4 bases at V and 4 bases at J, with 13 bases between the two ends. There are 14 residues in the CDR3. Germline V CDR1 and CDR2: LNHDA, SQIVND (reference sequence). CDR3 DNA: TGTGCCAGTAGTACCCTCGGGGGGCGAGAGACCCAGTACTTC. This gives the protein CASSTLGGRETQYF.

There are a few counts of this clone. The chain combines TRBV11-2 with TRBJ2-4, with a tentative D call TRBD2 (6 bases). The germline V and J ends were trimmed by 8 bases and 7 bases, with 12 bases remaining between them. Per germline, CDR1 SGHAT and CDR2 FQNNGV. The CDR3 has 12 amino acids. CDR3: CASGGRPNIQYF. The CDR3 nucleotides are TGTGCCAGCGGGGGGAGACCTAACATTCAGTACTTC. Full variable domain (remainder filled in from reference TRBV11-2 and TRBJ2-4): EAGVAQSPRYKIIEKRQSVAFWCNPISGHATLYWYQQILGQGPKLLIQFQNNGVVDDSQLPKDRFSAERLKGVDSTLKIQPAKLEDSAVYLCASGGRPNIQYFGAGTRLSVL.

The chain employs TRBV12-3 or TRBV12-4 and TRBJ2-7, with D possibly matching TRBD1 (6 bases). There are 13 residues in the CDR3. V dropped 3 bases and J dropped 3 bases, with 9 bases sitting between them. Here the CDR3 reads CASSFTRGYEQYF. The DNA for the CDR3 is TGTGCCAGCAGTTTTACCAGGGGCTACGAGCAGTACTTC.

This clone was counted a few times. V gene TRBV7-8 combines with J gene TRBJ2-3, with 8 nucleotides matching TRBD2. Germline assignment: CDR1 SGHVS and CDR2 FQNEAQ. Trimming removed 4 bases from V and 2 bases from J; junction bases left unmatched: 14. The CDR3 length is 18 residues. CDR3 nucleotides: TGTGCCAGCAGCTCCGGTGGCGGGGGGCCGAGAAACACAGATACGCAGTATTTT. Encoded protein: CASSSGGGGPRNTDTQYF. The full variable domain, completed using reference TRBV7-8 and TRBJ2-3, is GAGVSQSPRYKVAKRGQDVALRCDPISGHVSLFWYQQALGQGPEFLTYFQNEAQLDKSGLPSDRFFAERPEGSVSTLKIQRTQQEDSAVYLCASSSGGGGPRNTDTQYFGPGTRLTVL.